Listed here is a single T cell receptor (beta chain). The antigen it recognizes is unknown. Base qualities are not recorded, but no much larger clone differs from it by a single base. The entry originates in a study of T cell responses to AZD1222 COVID-19 vaccine (TCRdb year 2021). The study in broad terms: AZD1222 recipients given second doses at about 4 weeks or at about 12 weeks were pooled, since spike-specific TCR depth and breadth were not found to differ between the two schedules. TCR sequencing covered fewer than 250 trial participants: nearly 210 given two doses of AZD1222 and some 25 given two doses of MenACWY control vaccine. Enrollment into the trials was organized by age into subgroups of 18-55, 56-69 and 70-plus years, and those subgroups contained approximately 160, 26 and 62 TCR-sequenced participants, respectively.

The CDR3, cysteine through phenylalanine, is 13 amino acids long. The kept DNA is CDR3 alone, 39 bases in frame from the first base. V lost 5 bases and J lost 4 bases; the stretch between them is 9 bases long. Read against the paper, the sample's time point label means: baseline before first vaccination. Samples from vaccinated people were obtained from the UK trials COV001 and COV002, which included a single-blind randomized controlled phase 2/3 trial of AZD1222 (ChAdOx1 nCoV-19) in healthy adults. For TCRbeta chain sequencing, PBMC samples from trial participants were taken at day 0 and at day 28 after the second dose. The CDR3 regions of human TCRbeta chains were analyzed by immunosequencing. The study's own analysis went as follows. TCRs in the repertoires were matched against a reference library of SARS-CoV-2-specific TCRs that had been generated with the MIRA antigen-specificity platform. Breadth was defined as the fraction of unique TCRs that were SARS-CoV-2-associated. Depth was defined as the fraction of total T cells that were SARS-CoV-2-associated. Using the MIRA data, each spike-specific TCR was assigned both to the spike region to which the TCR was reactive and to a CD4 or CD8 class. Log10-transformed breadth and depth values were compared by one-way ANOVA with Sidak's multiple comparisons tests. The table was pulled from immuneACCESS by TCRdb, which kept in-frame rearrangements only. Such tables lose some clones; where checked, under half of the loss comes from unresolved V genes, and the rest has no known cause. That table supplies the V and J calls and clone size; D and trimming were determined from the DNA. The sample includes approximately 80,000 clones, with around 87% observed a single time. Together, the top ten hold about 31% of the sample.

Overall results and qualifications from the work: Conclusions about previously exposed vaccinees are limited because only six or seven AZD1222 recipients were SARS-CoV-2 seropositive at baseline. A significant rise in spike-specific TCR breadth and depth was observed after two AZD1222 doses relative to day 0 and relative to MenACWY recipients. The vaccine-associated CD4 TCRs covered the entire spike protein, and the dominant responses fell in regions 160-218 and 743-854. In the small 56-69-year group, the increase in depth fell short of significance, most likely because of low power. Epitopes outside the regions mutated in the B.1.351 and B.1.1.7 variants were reportedly recognized by nearly half of the unique spike-specific TCRs. Participants were mostly white British, with more females than males. The authors suggested clonal diversity may have been underestimated. Because no samples from the day 14 peak response were available, repertoires could be characterized only after the peak T cell response.

This receptor chain uses TRBV12-3 or TRBV12-4 and TRBJ2-1; possibly the D gene is TRBD1, per 5 matching bases. The sequenced sample was peripheral blood, obtained on day 0 of AZD1222 vaccination. The sequence was collected from an adult in good health. The DNA reads as follows: TGTGCCAGCAGTGGCGACAGTTACAATGAGCAGTTCTTC. This sequence encodes CASSGDSYNEQFF.